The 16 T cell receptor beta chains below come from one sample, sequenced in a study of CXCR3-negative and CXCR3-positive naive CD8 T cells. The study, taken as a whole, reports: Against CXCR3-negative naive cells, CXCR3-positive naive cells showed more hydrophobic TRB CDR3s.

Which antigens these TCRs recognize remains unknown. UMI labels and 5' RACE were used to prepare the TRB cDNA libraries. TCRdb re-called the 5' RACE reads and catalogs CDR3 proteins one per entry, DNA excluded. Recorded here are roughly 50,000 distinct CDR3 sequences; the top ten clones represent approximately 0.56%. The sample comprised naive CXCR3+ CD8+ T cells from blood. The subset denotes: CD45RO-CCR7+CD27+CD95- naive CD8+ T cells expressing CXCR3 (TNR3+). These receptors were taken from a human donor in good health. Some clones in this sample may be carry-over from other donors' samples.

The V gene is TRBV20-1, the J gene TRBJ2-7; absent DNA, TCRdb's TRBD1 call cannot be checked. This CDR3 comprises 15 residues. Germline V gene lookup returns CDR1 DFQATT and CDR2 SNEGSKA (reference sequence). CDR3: CSAPPGQGSIYEQYF.

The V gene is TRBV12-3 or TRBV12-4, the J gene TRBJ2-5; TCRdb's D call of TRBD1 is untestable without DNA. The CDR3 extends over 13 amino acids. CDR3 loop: CASRTGVRETQYF.

The CDR3 region is CASSYGRTYPEQYF. J is TRBJ2-7 and V is TRBV6-2 or TRBV6-3. The CDR3 spans 14 residues. Germline lookup yields CDR1 MNHEY and CDR2 SVGEGT.

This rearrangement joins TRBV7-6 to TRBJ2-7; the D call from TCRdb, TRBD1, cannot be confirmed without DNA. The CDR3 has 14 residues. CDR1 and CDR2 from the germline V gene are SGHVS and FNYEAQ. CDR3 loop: CASSPGTGSYEQYF.

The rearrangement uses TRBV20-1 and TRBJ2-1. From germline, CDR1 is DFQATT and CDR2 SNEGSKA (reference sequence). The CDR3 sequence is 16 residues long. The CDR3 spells CSARNQSPLVLNEQFF.

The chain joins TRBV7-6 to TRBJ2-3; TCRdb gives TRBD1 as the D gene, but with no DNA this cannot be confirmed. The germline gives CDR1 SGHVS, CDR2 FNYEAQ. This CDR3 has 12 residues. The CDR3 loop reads CAVGGLHGTQYF. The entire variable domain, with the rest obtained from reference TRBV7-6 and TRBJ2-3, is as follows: GAGVSQSPRYKVTKRGQDVALRCDPISGHVSLYWYRQALGQGPEFLTYFNYEAQQDKSGLPNDRFSAERPEGSISTLTIQRTEQRDSAMYRCAVGGLHGTQYFGPGTRLTVL.

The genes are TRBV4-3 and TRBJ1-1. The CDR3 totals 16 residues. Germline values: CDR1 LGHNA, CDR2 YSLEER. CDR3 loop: CASSQDLGAGNTEAFF.

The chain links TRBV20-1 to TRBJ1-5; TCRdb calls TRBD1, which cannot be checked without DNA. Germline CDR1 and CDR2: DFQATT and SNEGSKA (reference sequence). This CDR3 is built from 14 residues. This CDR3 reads CSAGSRGPKQPQHF.

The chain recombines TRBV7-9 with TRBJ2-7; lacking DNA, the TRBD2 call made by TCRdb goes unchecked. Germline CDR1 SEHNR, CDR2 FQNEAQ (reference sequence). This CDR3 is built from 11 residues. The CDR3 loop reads CASSFEGEQYF.

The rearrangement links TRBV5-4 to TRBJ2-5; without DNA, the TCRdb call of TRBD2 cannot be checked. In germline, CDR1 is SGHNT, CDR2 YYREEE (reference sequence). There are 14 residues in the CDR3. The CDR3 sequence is CASSFWRDQETQYF.

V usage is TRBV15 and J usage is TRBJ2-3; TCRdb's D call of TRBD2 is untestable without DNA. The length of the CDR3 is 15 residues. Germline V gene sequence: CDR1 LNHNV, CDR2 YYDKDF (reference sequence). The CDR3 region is CATSSNREGQDTQYF.

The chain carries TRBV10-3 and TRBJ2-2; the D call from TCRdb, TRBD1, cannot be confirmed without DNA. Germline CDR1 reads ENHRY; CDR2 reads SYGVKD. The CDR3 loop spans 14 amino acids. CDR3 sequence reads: CAISEGGNTGELFF.

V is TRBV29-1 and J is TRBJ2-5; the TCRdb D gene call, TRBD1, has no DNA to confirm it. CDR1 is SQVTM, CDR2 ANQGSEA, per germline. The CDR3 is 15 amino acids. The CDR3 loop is CSVAWDGDFQETQYF.

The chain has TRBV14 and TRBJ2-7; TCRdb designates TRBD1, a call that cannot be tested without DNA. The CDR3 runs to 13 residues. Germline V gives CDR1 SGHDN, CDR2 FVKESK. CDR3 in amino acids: CASSQDGGYEQYF.

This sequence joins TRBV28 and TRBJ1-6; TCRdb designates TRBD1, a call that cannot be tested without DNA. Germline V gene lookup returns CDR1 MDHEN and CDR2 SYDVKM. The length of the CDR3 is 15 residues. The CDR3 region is CASKRGWGNNSPLHF. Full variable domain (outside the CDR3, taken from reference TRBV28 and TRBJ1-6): DVKVTQSSRYLVKRTGEKVFLECVQDMDHENMFWYRQDPGLGLRLIYFSYDVKMKEKGDIPEGYSVSREKKERFSLILESASTNQTSMYLCASKRGWGNNSPLHFGNGTRLTVT.

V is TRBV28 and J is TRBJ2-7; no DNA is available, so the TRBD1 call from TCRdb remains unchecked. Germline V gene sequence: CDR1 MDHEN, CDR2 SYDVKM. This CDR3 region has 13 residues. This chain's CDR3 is CASSLPGGSEQYF.